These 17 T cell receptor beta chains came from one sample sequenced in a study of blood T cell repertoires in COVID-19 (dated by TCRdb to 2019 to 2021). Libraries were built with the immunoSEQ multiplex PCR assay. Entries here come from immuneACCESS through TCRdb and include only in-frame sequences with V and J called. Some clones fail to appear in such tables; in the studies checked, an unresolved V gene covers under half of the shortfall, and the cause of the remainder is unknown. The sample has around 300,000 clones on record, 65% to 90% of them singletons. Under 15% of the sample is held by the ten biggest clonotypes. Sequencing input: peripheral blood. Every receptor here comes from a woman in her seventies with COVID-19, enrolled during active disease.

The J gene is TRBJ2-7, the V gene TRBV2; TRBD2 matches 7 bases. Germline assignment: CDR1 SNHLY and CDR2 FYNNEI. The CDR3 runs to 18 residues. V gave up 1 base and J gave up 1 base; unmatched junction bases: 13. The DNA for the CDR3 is TGTGCCAGCAGTGAAGACCTTCCGGTAGCGGGCTCTTCCTACGAGCAGTACTTC. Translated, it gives CASSEDLPVAGSSYEQYF.

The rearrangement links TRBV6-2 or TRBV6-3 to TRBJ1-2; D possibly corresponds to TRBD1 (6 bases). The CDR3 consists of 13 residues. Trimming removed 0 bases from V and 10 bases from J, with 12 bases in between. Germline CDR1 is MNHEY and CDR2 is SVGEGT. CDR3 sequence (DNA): TGTGCCAGCAGTTACTCGGCAGGGGAAAACTACACCTTC. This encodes CASSYSAGENYTF.

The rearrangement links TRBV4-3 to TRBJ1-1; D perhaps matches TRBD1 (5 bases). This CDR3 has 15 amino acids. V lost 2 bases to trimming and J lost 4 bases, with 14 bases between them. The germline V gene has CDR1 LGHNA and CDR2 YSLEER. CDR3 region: CASSQIVSGGTEAFF. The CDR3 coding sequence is TGCGCCAGCAGCCAAATAGTCAGCGGGGGCACTGAAGCTTTCTTT.

The CDR3 nucleotides read TGTGCCAGCAGCGACAGGGGCGGAAACTATGGCTACACCTTC. This codes for CASSDRGGNYGYTF. This sequence joins TRBV9 and TRBJ1-2, with 7 bases aligning to TRBD1. Trimming at V came to 3 bases and at J to 2 bases, leaving 4 bases not matched to a gene. Germline V gene data show CDR1 as SGDLS and CDR2 as YYNGEE. There are 14 residues in the CDR3.

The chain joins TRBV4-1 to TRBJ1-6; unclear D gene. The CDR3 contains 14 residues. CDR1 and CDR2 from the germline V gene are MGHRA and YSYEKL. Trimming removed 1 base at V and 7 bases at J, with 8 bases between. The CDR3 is CASSQGGTNSPLHF. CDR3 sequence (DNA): TGCGCCAGCAGCCAAGGAGGAACCAATTCACCCCTCCACTTT.

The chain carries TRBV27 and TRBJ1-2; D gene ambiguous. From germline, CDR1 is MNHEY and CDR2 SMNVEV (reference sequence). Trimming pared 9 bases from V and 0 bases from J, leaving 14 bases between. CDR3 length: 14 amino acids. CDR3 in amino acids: CASHVGGSNYGYTF. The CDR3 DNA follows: TGTGCCAGTCATGTCGGTGGTTCTAACTATGGCTACACCTTC.

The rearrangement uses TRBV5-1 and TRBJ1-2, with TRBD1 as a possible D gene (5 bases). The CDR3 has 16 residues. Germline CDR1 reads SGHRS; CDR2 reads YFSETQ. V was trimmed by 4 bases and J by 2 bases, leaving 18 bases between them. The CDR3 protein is CASSLPVVRGNYGYTF. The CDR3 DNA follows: TGCGCCAGCAGCCTCCCCGTAGTTCGGGGGAACTATGGCTACACCTTC. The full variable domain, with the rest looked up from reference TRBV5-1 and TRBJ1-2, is KAGVTQTPRYLIKTRGQQVTLSCSPISGHRSVSWYQQTPGQGLQFLFEYFSETQRNKGNFPGRFSGRQFSNSRSEMNVSTLELGDSALYLCASSLPVVRGNYGYTFGSGTRLTVV.

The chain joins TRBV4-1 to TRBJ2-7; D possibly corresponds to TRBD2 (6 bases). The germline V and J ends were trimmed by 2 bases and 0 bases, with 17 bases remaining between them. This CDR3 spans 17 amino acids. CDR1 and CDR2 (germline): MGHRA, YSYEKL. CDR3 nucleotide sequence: TGCGCCAGCAGCCAATTCGTTGTCGGGGGACGCTCCTACGAGCAGTACTTC. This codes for CASSQFVVGGRSYEQYF.

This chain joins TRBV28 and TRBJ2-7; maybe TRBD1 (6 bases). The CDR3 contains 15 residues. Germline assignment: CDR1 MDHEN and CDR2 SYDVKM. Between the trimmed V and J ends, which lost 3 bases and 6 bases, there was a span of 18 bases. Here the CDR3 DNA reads TGTGCCAGCAGTTTGGTTTGGCAGGGGCCTACCGAGCAGTACTTC. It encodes CASSLVWQGPTEQYF. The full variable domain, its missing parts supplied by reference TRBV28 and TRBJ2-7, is DVKVTQSSRYLVKRTGEKVFLECVQDMDHENMFWYRQDPGLGLRLIYFSYDVKMKEKGDIPEGYSVSREKKERFSLILESASTNQTSMYLCASSLVWQGPTEQYFGPGTRLTVT.

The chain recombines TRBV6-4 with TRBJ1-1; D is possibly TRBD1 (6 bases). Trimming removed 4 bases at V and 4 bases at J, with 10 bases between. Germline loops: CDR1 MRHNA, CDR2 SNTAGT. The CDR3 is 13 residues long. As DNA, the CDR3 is TGTGCCAGCAGTGCTACAGGGTCCACTGAAGCTTTCTTT. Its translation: CASSATGSTEAFF.

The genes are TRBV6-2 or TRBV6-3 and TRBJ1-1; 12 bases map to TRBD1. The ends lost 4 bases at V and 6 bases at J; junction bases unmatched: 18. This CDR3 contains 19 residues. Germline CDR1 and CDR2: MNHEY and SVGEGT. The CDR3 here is CASSSDLGTGGWPEPEAFF. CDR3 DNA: TGTGCCAGCAGTTCGGACCTCGGGACAGGGGGCTGGCCCGAGCCTGAAGCTTTCTTT.

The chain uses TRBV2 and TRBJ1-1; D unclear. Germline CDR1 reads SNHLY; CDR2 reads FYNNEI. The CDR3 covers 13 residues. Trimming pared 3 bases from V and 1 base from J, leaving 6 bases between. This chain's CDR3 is CASSDRWNTEAFF. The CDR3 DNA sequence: TGTGCCAGCAGTGATCGGTGGAACACTGAAGCTTTCTTT.

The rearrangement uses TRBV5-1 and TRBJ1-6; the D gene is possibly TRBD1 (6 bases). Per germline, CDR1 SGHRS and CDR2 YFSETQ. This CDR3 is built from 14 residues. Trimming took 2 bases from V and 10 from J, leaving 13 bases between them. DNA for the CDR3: TGCGCCAGCAGCTTACAGGGTCCGTTATCACCCCTCCACTTT. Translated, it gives CASSLQGPLSPLHF.

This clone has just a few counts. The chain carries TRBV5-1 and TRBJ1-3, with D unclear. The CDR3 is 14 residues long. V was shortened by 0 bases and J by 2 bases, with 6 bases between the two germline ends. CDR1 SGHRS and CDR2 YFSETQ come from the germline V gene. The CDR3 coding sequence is TGCGCCAGCAGCTTGGGGGCTGCTGGAAACACCATATATTTT. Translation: CASSLGAAGNTIYF. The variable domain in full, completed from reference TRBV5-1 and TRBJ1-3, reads KAGVTQTPRYLIKTRGQQVTLSCSPISGHRSVSWYQQTPGQGLQFLFEYFSETQRNKGNFPGRFSGRQFSNSRSEMNVSTLELGDSALYLCASSLGAAGNTIYFGEGSWLTVV.

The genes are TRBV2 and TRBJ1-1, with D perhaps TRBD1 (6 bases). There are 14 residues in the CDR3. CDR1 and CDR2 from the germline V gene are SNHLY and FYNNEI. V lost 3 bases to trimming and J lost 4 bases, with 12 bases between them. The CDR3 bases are TGTGCCAGCAGTGATAGGACAGCCACCACTGAAGCTTTCTTT. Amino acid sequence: CASSDRTATTEAFF.

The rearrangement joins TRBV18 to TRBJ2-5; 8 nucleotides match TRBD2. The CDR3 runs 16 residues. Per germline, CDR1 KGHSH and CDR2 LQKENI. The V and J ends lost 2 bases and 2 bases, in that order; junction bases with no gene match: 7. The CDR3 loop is CASSPLVAGSQETQYF. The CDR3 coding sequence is TGTGCCAGCTCACCATTAGTAGCGGGGAGTCAAGAGACCCAGTACTTC. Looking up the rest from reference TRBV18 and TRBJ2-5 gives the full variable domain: NAGVMQNPRHLVRRRGQEARLRCSPMKGHSHVYWYRQLPEEGLKFMVYLQKENIIDESGMPKERFSAEFPKEGPSILRIQQVVRGDSAAYFCASSPLVAGSQETQYFGPGTRLLVL.

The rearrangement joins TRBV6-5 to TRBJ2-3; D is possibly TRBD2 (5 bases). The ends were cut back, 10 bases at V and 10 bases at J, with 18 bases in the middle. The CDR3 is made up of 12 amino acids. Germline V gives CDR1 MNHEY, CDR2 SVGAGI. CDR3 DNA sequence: TGTGCCACCCAAAGGTCCCGGGGTGCGCAGTATTTT. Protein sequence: CATQRSRGAQYF.